This T cell receptor (beta chain) was obtained from a study of blood T cell repertoires in COVID-19. Study as a whole: Researchers got acute and convalescent COVID-19 samples from the United States, Italy and Spain. Sample material is recorded as cDNA or gDNA derived from T cells, B-cell-depleted T cells, or PBMCs.

Data came from immunoSEQ multiplex PCR; TCRdb stores just in-frame clones and leaves some out. The repertoire holds approximately 180,000 clones, with over 75% as singletons. The V gene lost 7 bases and the J gene lost 7 bases, with 13 bases spanning the gap. This CDR3 region has 11 residues. Germline V gives CDR1 SQVTM, CDR2 ANQGSEA. Sequenced material: peripheral blood. The receptor's source is a woman of 80 years or more with acute or convalescent COVID-19. The chain employs TRBV29-1 and TRBJ1-2; D is perhaps TRBD1 (5 bases). In DNA form, the CDR3 reads TGCAGCGCCGAGGAGCAGGGTGGCTACACCTTC. Amino acids: CSAEEQGGYTF. Supplemented by reference TRBV29-1 and TRBJ1-2, the full variable domain reads SAVISQKPSRDICQRGTSLTIQCQVDSQVTMMFWYRQQPGQSLTLIATANQGSEATYESGFVIDKFPISRPNLTFSTLTVSNMSPEDSSIYLCSAEEQGGYTFGSGTRLTVV.